Following are 5 T cell receptor beta chains from one sample sequenced in a study of blood T cell repertoires in COVID-19. Profiled with immunoSEQ multiplex PCR; TCRdb holds only in-frame clones, not every one. Altogether a few hundred thousand clones are present, around 83% being singletons, with the ten largest covering about 1.9%. Sequencing was carried out using peripheral blood. These receptors were obtained from a young man who had recovered from COVID-19.

The rearrangement links TRBV9 to TRBJ1-6, with D tentatively TRBD1 (6 bases). V gave up 7 bases and J gave up 0 bases, with 14 bases separating them. There are 16 residues in the CDR3. Germline V lookup: CDR1 SGDLS, CDR2 YYNGEE. CDR3 amino acids: CASSTGPSSYNSPLHF. In DNA, the CDR3 is TGTGCCAGCTCGACAGGCCCGAGCTCCTATAATTCACCCCTCCACTTT.

The chain links TRBV10-2 to TRBJ1-5; D gene unclear. The CDR3 covers 15 residues. Germline CDR1 and CDR2: WSHSY and SAAADI. V was pared by 5 bases and J by 7 bases, with 18 bases between. CDR3 DNA: TGCGCCAGCAGTTCCAATGGGAGGTCAGAGCAGCCCCAGCATTTT. Protein sequence: CASSSNGRSEQPQHF.

The chain joins TRBV9 to TRBJ2-7; 7 nucleotides align to TRBD1. This CDR3 has 12 residues. J lost 6 bases, V lost 3 bases, and 3 bases had no gene match. The germline V gene encodes CDR1 SGDLS and CDR2 YYNGEE. The CDR3 nucleotides are TGTGCCAGCAGCGCCCGACAGGGCGAGCAGTACTTC. Amino acids: CASSARQGEQYF.

The V gene is TRBV7-9, the J gene TRBJ2-3; 8 nucleotides match TRBD1. The CDR3 spans 13 residues. V dropped 4 bases and J dropped 4; count of bases not matched to a gene: 1. Germline CDR1 reads SEHNR; CDR2 reads FQNEAQ (reference sequence). The CDR3 region has the DNA TGTGCCAGCAGCTCGACAGGGGCAGATACGCAGTATTTT. Translation: CASSSTGADTQYF. Drawing the rest from reference TRBV7-9 and TRBJ2-3, the complete variable domain is DTGVSQNPRHKITKRGQNVTFRCDPISEHNRLYWYRQTLGQGPEFLTYFQNEAQLEKSRLLSDRFSAERPKGSFSTLEIQRTEQGDSAMYLCASSSTGADTQYFGPGTRLTVL.

This chain joins TRBV6-6 and TRBJ1-4; TRBD1 matches 10 bases. V was pared by 4 bases and J by 6 bases, with 8 bases of the junction left unmatched. From germline, CDR1 is MNHNY and CDR2 SVGAGI (reference sequence). The CDR3 contains 16 residues. CDR3 nucleotides: TGTGCCAGCAGTTCTACCCCGGGACAGGGGTATGAAAAACTGTTTTTT. This sequence encodes CASSSTPGQGYEKLFF.